This T cell receptor beta chain was identified in a study of cytomegalovirus exposure and HLA in healthy donors. Study-wide results and caveats: Later analysis identified several of the most significant clusters that appeared linked to common viral pathogens. For most TCR beta V segments, an earlier analysis put the productive rate at about 87% or about 30% of the time.

With regard to this clone: Its matching antigen is unknown.

60 Vbeta and 13 Jbeta primers were used in PCR. Only in-frame clones appear in the TCRdb table, and some are missing; sequencing was by immunoSEQ multiplex PCR. The table includes under 170,000 clones, roughly 77% detected once. The specimen was PBMCs. This sequence was found in a human donor in good health.

The CDR3 DNA reads as TGCGCCAGCAGCCAAGTGGCCCCCTTGGTGGTGCAGTTCTTC. Translation: CASSQVAPLVVQFF. This chain joins TRBV4-1 and TRBJ2-1; D ambiguous. Germline CDR1 MGHRA, CDR2 YSYEKL. V lost 1 base, J lost 12 bases, and 16 bases lay in between. The length of the CDR3 is 14 residues.